Each of the 7 T cell receptor beta chains below was sequenced from the same sample in a study of chemoradiotherapy in HPV16-positive cancers. TCRdb's table, derived via immunoSEQ multiplex PCR, lists solely in-frame clones and lacks some. Of about 9,000 clones listed, about 88% are singletons. Material: tumor tissue, obtained from a patient who underwent chemoradiotherapy. The origin of the receptors is a human donor with HPV-associated anogenital cancer.

This sequence joins TRBV15 and TRBJ2-3; TRBD2 aligns across 10 bases. Unmatched junction bases numbered 11, after V lost 1 base and J lost 1 base. Per the germline V gene, CDR1 is LNHNV and CDR2 is YYDKDF (reference sequence). There are 19 residues in the CDR3. The CDR3 bases are TGTGCCACCAGCAGAGTGCCAGCGGGGGGGCTGGAAGGCACAGATACGCAGTATTTT. Its translation: CATSRVPAGGLEGTDTQYF.

The sample holds one count of this clone. This chain connects TRBV2 to TRBJ2-7; the match to TRBD2 covers 12 bases. Trimming at V came to 7 bases and at J to 1 base, leaving 5 bases not matched to a gene. The germline V gene encodes CDR1 SNHLY and CDR2 FYNNEI. CDR3 length: 15 amino acids. The CDR3 spells CASKTGTSGSYEQYF. In DNA, the CDR3 is TGTGCCAGCAAGACAGGGACTAGCGGGTCCTACGAGCAGTACTTC.

This clone was observed once. The rearrangement joins TRBV5-4 to TRBJ2-3, with 10 bases aligning to TRBD1. CDR3 length: 16 residues. V was pared by 4 bases and J by 1 base, with 6 bases of the junction left unmatched. CDR1 SGHNT and CDR2 YYREEE come from the germline V gene (reference sequence). This CDR3 is CASSLGQGEGTDTQYF. The DNA for the CDR3 is TGTGCCAGCAGCCTAGGACAGGGGGAAGGCACAGATACGCAGTATTTT. The whole variable domain, remainder taken from reference TRBV5-4 and TRBJ2-3, is ETGVTQSPTHLIKTRGQQVTLRCSSQSGHNTVSWYQQALGQGPQFIFQYYREEENGRGNFPPRFSGLQFPNYSSELNVNALELDDSALYLCASSLGQGEGTDTQYFGPGTRLTVL.

The rearrangement joins TRBV7-9 to TRBJ2-6, with unresolved D. V was pared by 2 bases and J by 1 base, with 3 bases between. The CDR3 totals 14 residues. Germline assignment: CDR1 SEHNR and CDR2 FQNEAQ (reference sequence). CDR3 bases: TGTGCCAGCAGCTTAACGTCTGGGGCCAACGTCCTGACTTTC. This encodes CASSLTSGANVLTF. Together with reference TRBV7-9 and TRBJ2-6, the CDR3 gives the full variable domain: DTGVSQNPRHKITKRGQNVTFRCDPISEHNRLYWYRQTLGQGPEFLTYFQNEAQLEKSRLLSDRFSAERPKGSFSTLEIQRTEQGDSAMYLCASSLTSGANVLTFGAGSRLTVL.

The chain carries TRBV5-4 and TRBJ1-5; the D is unclear. This CDR3 contains 14 residues. Per the germline V gene, CDR1 is SGHNT and CDR2 is YYREEE (reference sequence). Trimming pared 1 base from V and 0 bases from J, leaving 5 bases between. The CDR3 sequence is CASSLRNSNQPQHF. The CDR3, as DNA: TGTGCCAGCAGCTTGAGGAATAGCAATCAGCCCCAGCATTTT.

CDR3 sequence: CASRPAPTYNSPLHF. CDR3 DNA: TGTGCCAGCAGGCCGGCCCCTACTTATAATTCACCCCTCCACTTT. This chain connects TRBV6-4 to TRBJ1-6, with no clear D. This CDR3 spans 15 amino acids. Germline lookup yields CDR1 MRHNA and CDR2 SNTAGT. Trimming removed 6 bases at V and 4 bases at J, with 13 bases between.

The chain couples TRBV7-9 to TRBJ1-1, with 7 bases aligning to TRBD1. The V gene end was trimmed by 6 bases and the J gene end by 1 base; junction bases not matched to a gene: 5. Germline CDR1 is SEHNR and CDR2 is FQNEAQ (reference sequence). The CDR3 is 14 residues long. CDR3 nucleotides: TGTGCCAGCAGTATTGGACAGGCGAACACTGAAGCTTTCTTT. Translating it yields CASSIGQANTEAFF. Together with reference TRBV7-9 and TRBJ1-1, the CDR3 gives the full variable domain: DTGVSQNPRHKITKRGQNVTFRCDPISEHNRLYWYRQTLGQGPEFLTYFQNEAQLEKSRLLSDRFSAERPKGSFSTLEIQRTEQGDSAMYLCASSIGQANTEAFFGQGTRLTVV.